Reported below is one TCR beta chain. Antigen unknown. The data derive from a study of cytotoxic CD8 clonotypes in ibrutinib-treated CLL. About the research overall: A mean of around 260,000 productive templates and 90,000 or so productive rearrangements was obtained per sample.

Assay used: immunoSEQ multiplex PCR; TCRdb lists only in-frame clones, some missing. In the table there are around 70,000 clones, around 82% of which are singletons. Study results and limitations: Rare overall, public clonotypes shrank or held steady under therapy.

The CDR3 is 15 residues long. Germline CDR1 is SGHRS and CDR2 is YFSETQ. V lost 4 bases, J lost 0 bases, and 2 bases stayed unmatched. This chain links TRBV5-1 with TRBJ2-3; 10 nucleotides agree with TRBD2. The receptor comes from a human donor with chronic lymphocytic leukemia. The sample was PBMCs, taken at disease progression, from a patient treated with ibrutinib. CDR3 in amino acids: CASSETSGSTDTQYF. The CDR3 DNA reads TGCGCCAGCAGCGAGACTAGCGGGAGCACAGATACGCAGTATTTT. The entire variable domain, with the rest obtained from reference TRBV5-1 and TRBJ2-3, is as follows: KAGVTQTPRYLIKTRGQQVTLSCSPISGHRSVSWYQQTPGQGLQFLFEYFSETQRNKGNFPGRFSGRQFSNSRSEMNVSTLELGDSALYLCASSETSGSTDTQYFGPGTRLTVL.